This TCR beta chain was obtained from a study of blood T cell repertoires in COVID-19. Looking at the study overall: PBMCs, B-cell-depleted T cells, or T cells were the source of the cDNA or gDNA that made up the material.

It was during active infection that Seattle patients were enrolled and then longitudinally followed. Clones were read by immunoSEQ multiplex PCR, and TCRdb kept only the in-frame ones, dropping some. The repertoire consists of more than 200,000 clones, with 82% occurring once and the leading ten covering approximately 8%. Germline V gene sequence: CDR1 MNHEY, CDR2 SVGEGT. The CDR3 is 15 residues long. V lost 5 bases to trimming and J lost 0 bases; unmatched junction nucleotides: 4. The receptor's source is a woman of 80 years or more with COVID-19, enrolled during active disease. J is TRBJ2-7 and V is TRBV6-2 or TRBV6-3; 10 bases line up with TRBD1. Sequenced input: peripheral blood. CDR3 coding DNA: TGTGCCAGCAGTCCCGGGACAGGGGCCTCCTACGAGCAGTACTTC. It translates to CASSPGTGASYEQYF.